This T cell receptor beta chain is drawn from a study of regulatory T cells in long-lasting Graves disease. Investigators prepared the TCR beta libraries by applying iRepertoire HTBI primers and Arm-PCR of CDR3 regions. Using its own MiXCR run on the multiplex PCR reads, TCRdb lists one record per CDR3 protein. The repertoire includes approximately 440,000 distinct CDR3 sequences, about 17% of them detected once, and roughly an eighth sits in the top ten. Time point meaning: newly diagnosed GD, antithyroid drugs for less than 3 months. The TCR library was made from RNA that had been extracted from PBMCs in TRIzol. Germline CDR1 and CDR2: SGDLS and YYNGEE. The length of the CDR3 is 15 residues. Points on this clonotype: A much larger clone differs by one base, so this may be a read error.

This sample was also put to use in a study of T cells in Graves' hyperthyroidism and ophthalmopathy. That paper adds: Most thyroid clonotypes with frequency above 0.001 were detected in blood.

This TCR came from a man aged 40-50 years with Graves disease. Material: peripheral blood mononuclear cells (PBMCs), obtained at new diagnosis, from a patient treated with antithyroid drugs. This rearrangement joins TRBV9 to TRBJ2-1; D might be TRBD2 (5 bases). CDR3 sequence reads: CASSEEASLYNEQIF. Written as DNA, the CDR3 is TGTGCCAGCAGCGAGGAGGCTAGCTTGTACAATGAGCAGATCTTC.